This TCR beta chain was sequenced in a study of T and B cells in COVID-19 patients. Overall study: In the active-infection cohort, about 90% of the 20 patients had comorbidities linked to unfavorable COVID-19 outcome. The study's findings and limits: Early severe-case samples and blood from mildly ill patients during symptoms were in short supply. Sorted SARS-CoV-2-responsive or tetramer+ T cells and CD4+, regulatory and CD8+ subsets were not yet sequenced. In COVID-19 patients, T cell receptor beta variable and joining gene use was reportedly strongly skewed.

Turning to this clonotype: The antigen is not known.

TRB rearrangements were amplified by multiplex PCR with BIOMED2 TRB-A/B primers. TCRdb re-derived calls from the multiplex PCR reads in MiXCR, one entry per CDR3 protein. The top ten clones hold around 38% of a sample with over 2,000 distinct CDR3 sequences, roughly 29% of them seen once. The CDR3 contains 16 residues. With V trimmed by 6 bases and J by 0 bases, 6 bases remained unmatched. The germline gives CDR1 DFQATT, CDR2 SNEGSKA (reference sequence). Blood genomic DNA input for TRB amplification was about 250-500 ng. The V gene is TRBV20-1, the J gene TRBJ2-3; TRBD2 agrees at 13 bases. The sequence was obtained from a human donor with active COVID-19. The source material was blood. DNA of the CDR3: TGCAGTGCGGGACTAGCGGGGTCAATTAGCACAGATACGCAGTATTTT. This codes for CSAGLAGSISTDTQYF.